The clone carrying this TCR beta chain was seen only a few times. The antigen is undetermined. The data derive from a study of beta chain features in type 1 diabetes. Study results and caveats: Insertion counts at VDJ junctions were lower in type 1 diabetes patients, who also showed more deletions there. Type 1 diabetes patients showed a moderate but significant shortening of TCRB CDR3s in all four CD4+ subsets.

cDNA synthesis used the whole RNA isolate, giving expressed TCRB sequences. Libraries were prepared by immunoSEQ multiplex PCR; TCRdb keeps only in-frame clonotypes and omits some of them. The sample contains 350,000 or so clones, around 20% of which appear only once. Isolation of CD4+ naive, central memory, regulatory and stem cell-like memory cells was achieved by sorting via CD45RO/CCR7/CD25/CD127/CD95/CD27. Germline V gives CDR1 SQVTM, CDR2 ANQGSEA. The J segment lost 6 bases and the V segment lost 5 bases, leaving 10 bases of the junction unmatched. There are 15 residues in the CDR3. The sequence was obtained from a woman under 30 in good health. V usage is TRBV29-1 and J usage is TRBJ1-2; TRBD1 matches 12 bases. Material: naive CD4+ T cells from blood. The CDR3 reads CSVWDRGRNSNGYTF. In DNA form, the CDR3 reads TGCAGCGTTTGGGACAGGGGGCGGAATTCTAATGGCTACACCTTC.